The 21 T cell receptor beta chains presented below share a single source sample, sequenced in a study of blood T cell repertoires in COVID-19. Method: immunoSEQ multiplex PCR; TCRdb's copy keeps in-frame clones and lacks some. The sample has tens of thousands of clones, about 85% seen once; the top ten hold 5% to 6.5%. The sequenced sample consisted of peripheral blood. The receptor set was obtained from a man between 65 and 85 years old with acute or convalescent COVID-19.

The chain is built from TRBV5-5 and TRBJ2-1; 8 positions agree with TRBD2. The CDR3 extends over 18 amino acids. Germline V gene data show CDR1 as SGHKS and CDR2 as YYEKEE (reference sequence). Trimming removed 4 bases from V and 0 bases from J; junction bases left unmatched: 12. The chain's CDR3 is CASSPPAGGLSSYNEQFF. In DNA form, the CDR3 reads TGTGCCAGCAGCCCCCCTGCGGGGGGCCTAAGCTCCTACAATGAGCAGTTCTTC. The full variable domain, rest sourced from reference TRBV5-5 and TRBJ2-1, is DAGVTQSPTHLIKTRGQQVTLRCSPISGHKSVSWYQQVLGQGPQFIFQYYEKEERGRGNFPDRFSARQFPNYSSELNVNALLLGDSALYLCASSPPAGGLSSYNEQFFGPGTRLTVL.

The chain links TRBV4-1 to TRBJ2-3; D is unresolved. Germline V lookup: CDR1 MGHRA, CDR2 YSYEKL. Deletions cut 1 base from V and 4 bases from J, with 12 bases between. The CDR3 contains 15 residues. The CDR3 sequence is CASSQGGSRADTQYF. The CDR3 nucleotides read TGCGCCAGCAGCCAAGGCGGTAGCAGAGCAGATACGCAGTATTTT.

The table lists this clone with a few counts. J is TRBJ1-2 and V is TRBV3-1 (or the pseudogene TRBV3-2); 9 bases fit TRBD1. There are 15 residues in the CDR3. Per germline, CDR1 LGHDT and CDR2 YNNKEL (reference sequence). V was clipped by 3 bases and J by 6 bases; unmatched bases: 8. The DNA for the CDR3 is TGTGCCAGCAGCCATATTAGTGGGACAGGGAATGGCTACACCTTC. Translating it yields CASSHISGTGNGYTF.

The V call is TRBV19, the J call TRBJ2-5; 8 nucleotides match TRBD1. This CDR3 region has 14 residues. The J segment lost 7 bases and the V segment lost 5 bases, leaving 9 bases of the junction unmatched. Germline V lookup: CDR1 LNHDA, CDR2 SQIVND (reference sequence). CDR3 DNA: TGTGCCAGTAGTGTATCGACAGGGGTAGGGACCCAGTACTTC. This gives the protein CASSVSTGVGTQYF.

The chain carries TRBV18 and TRBJ1-2; a possible D gene is TRBD1 (5 bases). The V end was cut by 2 bases, the J end by 2 bases, with 12 bases between. CDR3 length: 15 amino acids. Germline CDR1 reads KGHSH; CDR2 reads LQKENI. CDR3 nucleotide sequence: TGTGCCAGCTCACCAGGGAGGGGTCCGAACTATGGCTACACCTTC. It yields the protein CASSPGRGPNYGYTF.

The rearrangement joins TRBV7-6 to TRBJ1-1; weak D call: TRBD1 (5 bases). CDR1 and CDR2 (germline): SGHVS, FNYEAQ. The ends were cut back, 1 base at V and 0 bases at J, with 6 bases in the middle. The CDR3 runs 14 residues. CDR3 in amino acids: CASSLVGLNTEAFF. The CDR3 DNA reads as TGTGCCAGCAGCTTAGTGGGGCTGAACACTGAAGCTTTCTTT.

The chain joins TRBV9 to TRBJ1-2; TRBD1 is a possible D gene (5 bases). The CDR3 sequence is 16 residues long. V shed 4 bases and J shed 0 bases, with 16 bases lying between them. The germline V gene has CDR1 SGDLS and CDR2 YYNGEE. The CDR3: CASSRAGSLPNYGYTF. In DNA, the CDR3 is TGTGCCAGCAGCCGGGCAGGGTCCCTTCCTAACTATGGCTACACCTTC.

This chain uses TRBV10-3 with TRBJ2-3; D perhaps matches TRBD2 (7 bases). Germline CDR1 ENHRY, CDR2 SYGVKD. The CDR3 contains 14 residues. V gave up 7 bases and J gave up 0 bases, with 11 bases separating them. CDR3 residues: CAITGGPSTDTQYF. As DNA, the CDR3 is TGTGCCATCACCGGGGGGCCGAGCACAGATACGCAGTATTTT.

This chain connects TRBV29-1 to TRBJ1-1, with 7 positions matching TRBD1. Trimming at V came to 7 bases and at J to 3 bases, leaving 5 bases not matched to a gene. The CDR3 spans 12 residues. The germline V gene has CDR1 SQVTM and CDR2 ANQGSEA. DNA for the CDR3: TGCAGCGCGTGGGACAGTTACACTGAAGCTTTCTTT. This translates into CSAWDSYTEAFF.

The genes are TRBV7-2 and TRBJ2-1; a weak D match, TRBD2 (6 bases). The CDR3 sequence is 16 residues long. Germline lookup yields CDR1 SGHTA and CDR2 FQGNSA. V was pared by 3 bases and J by 6 bases, with 18 bases between. CDR3 sequence reads: CASSFAGTPRANEQFF. The CDR3 DNA reads TGTGCCAGCAGCTTCGCTGGGACTCCCCGGGCCAATGAGCAGTTCTTC.

The chain links TRBV28 to TRBJ1-5; 9 bases align to TRBD1. The CDR3 is 13 amino acids. V gave up 8 bases and J gave up 7 bases; unmatched junction bases: 6. CDR1 is MDHEN, CDR2 SYDVKM, per germline. As DNA, the CDR3 is TGTGCCAGCCTCGACAGGGGGAGACAGCCCCAGCATTTT. This sequence encodes CASLDRGRQPQHF.

This clone was counted only a few times. The chain employs TRBV5-4 and TRBJ1-2; possible D gene TRBD1, 6 bases. Germline CDR1 reads SGHNT; CDR2 reads YYREEE (reference sequence). The CDR3 has 13 residues. Trimming removed 5 bases from V and 6 bases from J, with 14 bases in between. DNA of the CDR3: TGTGCCAGCAGTTATAACTCAGGGGATGGCTACACCTTC. Protein product: CASSYNSGDGYTF. Combining the CDR3 with reference TRBV5-4 and TRBJ1-2 gives the whole variable domain ETGVTQSPTHLIKTRGQQVTLRCSSQSGHNTVSWYQQALGQGPQFIFQYYREEENGRGNFPPRFSGLQFPNYSSELNVNALELDDSALYLCASSYNSGDGYTFGSGTRLTVV.

The chain uses TRBV6-6 and TRBJ2-1, with 9 positions matching TRBD1. V dropped 5 bases and J dropped 2; count of bases not matched to a gene: 4. This CDR3 contains 15 residues. Germline V lookup: CDR1 MNHNY, CDR2 SVGAGI (reference sequence). This chain's CDR3 is CASSRQGDTYNEQFF. CDR3 sequence (DNA): TGTGCCAGCAGTCGACAGGGGGACACCTACAATGAGCAGTTCTTC.

The rearrangement links TRBV6-6 to TRBJ1-4; TRBD1 aligns across 12 bases. The CDR3 sequence is 17 residues long. Losses at the gene ends were 5 bases for V and 8 bases for J; bases not matched to a gene: 12. Germline CDR1 is MNHNY and CDR2 is SVGAGI (reference sequence). The CDR3 sequence is CASSRGQGARLNEKLFF. The DNA for the CDR3 is TGTGCCAGCAGTCGGGGACAGGGGGCGAGGCTAAACGAAAAACTGTTTTTT.

The chain combines TRBV19 with TRBJ1-2; D call uncertain. From germline, CDR1 is LNHDA and CDR2 SQIVND (reference sequence). This CDR3 contains 14 residues. The ends were cut back, 3 bases at V and 4 bases at J, with 12 bases in the middle. Here the CDR3 reads CASSILGPTYGYTF. CDR3 nucleotide sequence: TGTGCCAGTAGTATTCTTGGGCCAACCTATGGCTACACCTTC.

About this clone: The sample contains more than one DNA sequence encoding this CDR3. This sequence joins TRBV29-1 and TRBJ1-4; D might be TRBD1 (5 bases). The CDR3 totals 12 residues. Germline CDR1 reads SQVTM; CDR2 reads ANQGSEA. V shed 4 bases and J shed 8 bases, with 11 bases lying between them. CDR3 residues: CSVGQGNEKLFF. Written as DNA, the CDR3 is TGCAGCGTTGGGCAGGGTAACGAAAAACTGTTTTTT. The complete variable domain, with remaining parts taken from reference TRBV29-1 and TRBJ1-4, reads SAVISQKPSRDICQRGTSLTIQCQVDSQVTMMFWYRQQPGQSLTLIATANQGSEATYESGFVIDKFPISRPNLTFSTLTVSNMSPEDSSIYLCSVGQGNEKLFFGSGTQLSVL.

The genes are TRBV6-5 and TRBJ1-1, with 8 nucleotides matching TRBD1. The CDR3 is 14 amino acids. Germline CDR1 is MNHEY and CDR2 is SVGAGI. V lost 6 bases and J lost 7; bases outside the gene matches: 10. CDR3 loop: CASSFQTGVGEAFF. DNA of the CDR3: TGTGCCAGCAGCTTCCAGACAGGGGTGGGTGAAGCTTTCTTT.

The chain uses TRBV2 and TRBJ2-1; TRBD2 aligns across 9 bases. This CDR3 is 13 amino acids long. Germline V gene data show CDR1 as SNHLY and CDR2 as FYNNEI. Trimming at V came to 4 bases and at J to 6 bases, leaving 1 base not matched to a gene. The CDR3 DNA reads as TGTGCCAGCAGTGGCGGGGGGGGCAATGAGCAGTTCTTC. Its translation is CASSGGGGNEQFF.

The V gene is TRBV5-1, the J gene TRBJ2-5, with TRBD2 matching 11 bases. Per germline, CDR1 SGHRS and CDR2 YFSETQ. The CDR3 has 15 amino acids. After removal of 2 bases from V and 1 base from J, the junction contained 1 base not matched to a gene. CDR3 DNA: TGCGCCAGCAGCTTTCTAGCGGGGGGCCAAGAGACCCAGTACTTC. Amino acid sequence: CASSFLAGGQETQYF.

This rearrangement joins TRBV10-3 to TRBJ1-2; maybe TRBD1 (6 bases). V was trimmed by 2 bases and J by 9 bases, leaving 13 bases between them. Germline V lookup: CDR1 ENHRY, CDR2 SYGVKD. This CDR3 spans 13 amino acids. The CDR3 nucleotides are TGTGCCATCAGTGAGGCCGGACAGAGGAGCTACACCTTC. It yields the protein CAISEAGQRSYTF.

This clone was detected once. J is TRBJ2-3 and V is TRBV5-1, with D hard to call. V was clipped by 0 bases and J by 0 bases, with 11 bases between them. Germline loops: CDR1 SGHRS, CDR2 YFSETQ. The CDR3 length is 16 residues. The CDR3 DNA is TGCGCCAGCAGCTTGGAAACAGCCACTAGCACAGATACGCAGTATTTT. Its translation: CASSLETATSTDTQYF.